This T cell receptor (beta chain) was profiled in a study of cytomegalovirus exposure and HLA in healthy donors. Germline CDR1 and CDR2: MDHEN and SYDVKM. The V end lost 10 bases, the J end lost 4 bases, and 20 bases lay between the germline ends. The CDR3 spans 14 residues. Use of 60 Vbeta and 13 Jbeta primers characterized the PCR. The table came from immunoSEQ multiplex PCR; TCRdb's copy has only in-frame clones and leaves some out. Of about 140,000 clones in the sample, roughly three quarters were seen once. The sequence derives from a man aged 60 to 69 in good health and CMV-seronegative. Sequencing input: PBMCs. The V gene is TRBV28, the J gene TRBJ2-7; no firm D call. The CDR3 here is CAISRAPFLYEQYF. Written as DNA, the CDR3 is TGTGCCATCAGCCGAGCTCCCTTTCTTTACGAGCAGTACTTC.